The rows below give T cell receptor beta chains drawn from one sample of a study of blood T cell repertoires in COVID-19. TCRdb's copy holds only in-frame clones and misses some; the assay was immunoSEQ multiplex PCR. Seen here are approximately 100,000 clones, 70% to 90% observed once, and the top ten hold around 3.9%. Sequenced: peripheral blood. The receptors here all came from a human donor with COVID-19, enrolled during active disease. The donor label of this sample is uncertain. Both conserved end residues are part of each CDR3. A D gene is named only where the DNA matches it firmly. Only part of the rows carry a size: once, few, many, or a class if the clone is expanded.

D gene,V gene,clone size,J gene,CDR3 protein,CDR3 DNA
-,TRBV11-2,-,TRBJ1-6,CASTPSGFDSPLHF,TGTGCCAGCACCCCGTCGGGGTTCGATTCACCCCTCCACTTT
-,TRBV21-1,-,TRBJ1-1,CASSRPGFNTEAFF,TGTGCCAGCAGCAGGCCAGGGTTCAACACTGAAGCTTTCTTT
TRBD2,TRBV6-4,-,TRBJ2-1,CASSDAGTSGVRGQFF,TGTGCCAGCAGTGACGCCGGGACTAGCGGGGTGAGGGGGCAGTTCTTC
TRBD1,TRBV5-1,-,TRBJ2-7,CASSLSGTGVYEQYF,TGCGCCAGCAGCTTGTCCGGGACAGGGGTATACGAGCAGTACTTC
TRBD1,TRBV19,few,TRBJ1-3,CASSPDRVVGNTIYF,TGTGCCAGTAGTCCGGACAGGGTAGTCGGAAACACCATATATTTT
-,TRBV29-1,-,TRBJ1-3,CSVGTPPGNTIYF,TGCAGCGTTGGGACACCTCCTGGAAACACCATATATTTT
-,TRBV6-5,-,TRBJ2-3,CASSYRQALSTDTQYF,TGTGCCAGCAGTTACAGACAGGCCCTGAGCACAGATACGCAGTATTTT
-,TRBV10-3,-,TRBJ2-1,CAITDGDTYNEQFF,TGTGCCATCACCGACGGGGATACCTACAATGAGCAGTTCTTC
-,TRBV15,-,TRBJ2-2,CATSRDWGRNTGELFF,TGTGCCACCAGCAGAGATTGGGGCAGAAACACCGGGGAGCTGTTTTTT
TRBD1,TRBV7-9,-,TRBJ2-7,CASSLGTGGYHEQYF,TGTGCCAGCAGCTTAGGCACAGGGGGCTATCACGAGCAGTACTTC
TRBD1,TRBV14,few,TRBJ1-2,CASSQTSTGNYGYTF,TGTGCCAGCAGCCAGACCTCGACAGGGAACTATGGCTACACCTTC
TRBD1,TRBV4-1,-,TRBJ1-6,CASSHGTGGPNSPLHF,TGCGCCAGCAGCCACGGGACAGGGGGCCCGAATTCACCCCTCCACTTT
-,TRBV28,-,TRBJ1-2,CASRPGTLVNYGYTF,TGTGCCAGCAGACCCGGGACACTTGTTAACTATGGCTACACCTTC
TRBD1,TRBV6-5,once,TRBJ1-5,CASSYSQGAQPQHF,TGTGCCAGCAGTTACTCACAGGGGGCTCAGCCCCAGCATTTT
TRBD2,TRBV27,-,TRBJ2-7,CASSYRQPGLADSYEQYF,TGTGCCAGCAGTTACCGACAACCTGGACTAGCGGACTCCTACGAGCAGTACTTC
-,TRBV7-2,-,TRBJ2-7,CASSLISYEQYF,TGTGCCAGCAGCTTAATATCGTACGAGCAGTACTTC
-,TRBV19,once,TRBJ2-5,CASSIQSQETQYF,TGTGCCAGTAGTATCCAGTCCCAAGAGACCCAGTACTTC
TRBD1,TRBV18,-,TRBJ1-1,CASSPIEGAGSEAFF,TGTGCCAGCTCACCAATCGAGGGGGCAGGGTCGGAAGCTTTCTTT
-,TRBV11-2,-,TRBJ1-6,CASSSFQDSPLHF,TGTGCCAGCAGCTCCTTTCAGGATTCACCCCTCCACTTT
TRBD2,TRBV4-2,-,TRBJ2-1,CASSQGTGLASYNEQFF,TGTGCCAGCAGCCAAGGAACGGGACTAGCCTCCTACAATGAGCAGTTCTTC
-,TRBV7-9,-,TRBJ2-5,CASSSGGHKETQYF,TGTGCCAGCAGCTCGGGGGGCCACAAAGAGACCCAGTACTTC
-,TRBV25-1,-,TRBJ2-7,CASSAQGRAPYEQYF,TGTGCCAGCAGTGCTCAGGGCAGGGCCCCCTACGAGCAGTACTTC
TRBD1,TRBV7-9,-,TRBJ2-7,CASSLFQRGQRVSEQYF,TGTGCCAGCAGCTTATTTCAACGGGGACAGAGGGTCTCCGAGCAGTACTTC
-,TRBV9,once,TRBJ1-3,CASSPRTAGGNTIYF,TGTGCCAGCAGCCCCCGGACAGCGGGAGGAAACACCATATATTTT
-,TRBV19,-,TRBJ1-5,CASTPQANQPQHF,TGTGCGAGTACCCCACAGGCGAATCAGCCCCAGCATTTT
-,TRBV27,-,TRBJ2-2,CASSPRGLFTGELFF,TGTGCCAGCAGTCCCAGGGGTCTCTTCACCGGGGAGCTGTTTTTT
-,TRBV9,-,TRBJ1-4,CASSVGADEKLFF,TGTGCCAGCAGCGTAGGGGCAGATGAAAAACTGTTTTTT
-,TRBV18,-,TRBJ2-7,CASSRGQSLGEQYF,TGTGCCAGCTCACGCGGACAGTCATTGGGGGAGCAGTACTTC
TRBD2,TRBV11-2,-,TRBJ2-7,CASSSRGLAGEGDEQYF,TGTGCCAGCAGCAGCAGGGGACTAGCGGGGGAGGGCGACGAGCAGTACTTC
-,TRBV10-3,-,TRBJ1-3,CAINSEPSGNTIYF,TGTGCCATCAATTCAGAACCCTCTGGAAACACCATATATTTT
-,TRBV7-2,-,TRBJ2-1,CASSPRGIANYNEQFF,TGTGCCAGCAGCCCTAGGGGGATCGCAAACTACAATGAGCAGTTCTTC
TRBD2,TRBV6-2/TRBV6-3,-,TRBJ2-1,CASSEDRAGGFYNEQFF,TGTGCCAGCAGCGAGGACCGAGCGGGGGGTTTCTACAATGAGCAGTTCTTC
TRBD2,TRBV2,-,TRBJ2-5,CASNLKREGPETQYF,TGTGCCAGCAACCTTAAGCGGGAGGGTCCGGAGACCCAGTACTTC
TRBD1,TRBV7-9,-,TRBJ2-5,CAGQGGETQYF,TGTGCCGGACAGGGAGGAGAGACCCAGTACTTC
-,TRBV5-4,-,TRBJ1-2,CASSLDQGNYGYTF,TGTGCCAGCAGCTTGGACCAGGGGAACTATGGCTACACCTTC
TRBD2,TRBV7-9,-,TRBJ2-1,CASSPRGDQYNEQFF,TGTGCCAGCAGCCCGCGGGGGGACCAATACAATGAGCAGTTCTTC
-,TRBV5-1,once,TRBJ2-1,CASRAAEGGNEQFF,TGCGCCAGCAGGGCAGCGGAAGGGGGCAATGAGCAGTTCTTC
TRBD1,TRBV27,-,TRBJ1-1,CASRLDRTVTEAFF,TGTGCCAGCAGGCTGGACAGGACAGTCACTGAAGCTTTCTTT
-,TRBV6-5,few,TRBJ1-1,CASSWTEDTEAFF,TGTGCCAGCAGTTGGACAGAAGACACTGAAGCTTTCTTT
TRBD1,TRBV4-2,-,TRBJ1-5,CASSQGDRGRQPQHF,TGTGCCAGCAGCCAAGGGGACAGGGGACGTCAGCCCCAGCATTTT